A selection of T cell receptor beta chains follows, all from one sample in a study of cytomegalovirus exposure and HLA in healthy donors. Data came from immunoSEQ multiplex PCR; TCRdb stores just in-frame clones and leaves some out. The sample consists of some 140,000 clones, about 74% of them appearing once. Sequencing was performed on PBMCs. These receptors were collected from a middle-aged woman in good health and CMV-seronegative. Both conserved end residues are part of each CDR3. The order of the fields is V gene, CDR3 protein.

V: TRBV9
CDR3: CASSVGGLREETQYF

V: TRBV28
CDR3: CASSSPGENIQYF

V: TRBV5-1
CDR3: CASSGRQGKYEQYF

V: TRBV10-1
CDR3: CASRQGKTNEKLFF

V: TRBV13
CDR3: CASSPPREGTYEQYF

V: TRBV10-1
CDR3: CASSEFRGHREAFF

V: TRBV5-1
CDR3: CASSLDWYEQYF

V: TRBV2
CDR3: CASSELAGEGTQYF

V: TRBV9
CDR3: CASSVGGLAGFTDTQYF

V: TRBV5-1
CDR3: CASSLDRQETQYF

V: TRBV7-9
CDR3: CASSLGGGANTEAFF

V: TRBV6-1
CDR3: CASSEGEDQPQHF

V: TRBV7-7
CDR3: CASSLTTGYGELFF

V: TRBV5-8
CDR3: CASSLVTSGSDGYNEQFF

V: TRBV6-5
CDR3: CASARRRAETQYF

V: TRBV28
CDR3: CASSSWTGGGPNYGYTF

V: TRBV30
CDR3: CAWSLGGGLIEQYF

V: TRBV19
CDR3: CASSIGWGLSREKLFF

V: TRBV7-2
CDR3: CASSGDWSSYNEQFF

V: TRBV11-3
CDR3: CASSPRTSAETQYF

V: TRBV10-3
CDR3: CATLGAGGDIEQFF

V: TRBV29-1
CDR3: CSVVSGVNHNEQFF

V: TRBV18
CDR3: CASSPGQGAYEQYF

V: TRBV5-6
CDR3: CASSLADTGLPRDTEAFF

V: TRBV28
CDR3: CASSKDRPNEKLFF

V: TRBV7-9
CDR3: CASSSASGSYNEQFF

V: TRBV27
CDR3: CASGLSGGLRFETQYF

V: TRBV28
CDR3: CASSWGQDYGYTF

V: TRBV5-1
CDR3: CASSPDPGGSPYEQYF

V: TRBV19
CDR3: CASSMGQTYNEQFF

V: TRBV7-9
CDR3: CASSLGGDQPQHF

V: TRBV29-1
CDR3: CSVEGAGPAQNEQFF

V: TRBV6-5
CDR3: CASSYGGTGLTDTQYF

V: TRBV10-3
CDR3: CAISLTRNTEAFF

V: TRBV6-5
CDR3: CASSYDAGIAKNIQYF

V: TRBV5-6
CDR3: CASSSRGSGVHQETQYF

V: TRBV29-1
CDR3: CSVSSLGAQAQYF

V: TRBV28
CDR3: CASSFPGYYGYTF

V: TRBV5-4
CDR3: CASSTRDKNTEAFF

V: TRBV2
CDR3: CASTGGGETQYF

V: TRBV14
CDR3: CASSHGVTDTQYF

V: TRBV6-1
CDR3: CASSSGVSGANVLTF

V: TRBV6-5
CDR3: CASSRIRDRGETQYF

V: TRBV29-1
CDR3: CSVEPDDAREEKLFF

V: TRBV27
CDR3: CASSLRQGNTQYF

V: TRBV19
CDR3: CASSMGLRSDSPLHF

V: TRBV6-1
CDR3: CASSDTVHSNQPQHF

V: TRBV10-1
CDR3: CASSEGLDYYEQYF

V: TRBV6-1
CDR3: CASSEKWVGSGYTF

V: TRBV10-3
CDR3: CAISGEGQGTYNEQFF

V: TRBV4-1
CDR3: CASSPRGRTEAFF

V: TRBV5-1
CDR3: CASSFRDSFSGNTIYF

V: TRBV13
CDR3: CASSLKARTGKDTEAFF